These T cell receptor beta chains were read from a single sample in a study of glioma-infiltrating T cells after dendritic cell vaccination. The assay was immunoSEQ multiplex PCR, and TCRdb's table has in-frame clones only and misses some. The sample has approximately 99,000 clones, roughly 80% seen once. The material was blood, obtained after dendritic cell vaccination. These TCRs come from a human donor with glioblastoma. The CDR3 runs from the conserved cysteine through the conserved F or W. D genes are given only for firm matches. Size is stated for part of the rows, as once, few or many counts, or as a class when the clone is expanded.

DNA | CDR3 | J | size | D | V
TGTGCCAGCGTACAGGGTAGAGGGAGGAACACTGAAGCTTTCTTT | CASVQGRGRNTEAFF | TRBJ1-1 | NA | NA | TRBV28
TGTGCCAGTAGTATTGGGGACAGCTATGGCTACACCTTC | CASSIGDSYGYTF | TRBJ1-2 | NA | TRBD1 | TRBV19
TGTGCCAGCAGCCGTATCGGGACAGGGGAAAACATTCAGTACTTC | CASSRIGTGENIQYF | TRBJ2-4 | NA | TRBD1 | TRBV27
TGTGCCAGCAGTTCAGGGTACCCCTACGAGCAGTACTTC | CASSSGYPYEQYF | TRBJ2-7 | NA | NA | TRBV28
TGTGCCAGCAGTGAGGGGCAGGGGAATCAGCCCCAGCATTTT | CASSEGQGNQPQHF | TRBJ1-5 | NA | NA | TRBV6-1
TGTGCCAGCAGTTACTCCGGGGGGCCTGAAGCTTTCTTT | CASSYSGGPEAFF | TRBJ1-1 | NA | NA | TRBV6-5
TGTGCCAGTACTCGGTCCGGAGGAAGCTCCTACGAGCAGTACTTC | CASTRSGGSSYEQYF | TRBJ2-7 | NA | NA | TRBV7-2
TGCGCCAGCAGCTTGCCTACGATCCAAACGGGACAGGGGGCTTCCGTACTCGAGACCCAGTACTTC | CASSLPTIQTGQGASVLETQYF | TRBJ2-5 | NA | TRBD1 | TRBV5-1
TGTGCCTGCCTGCTAGCGGGGGACCACAATGAGCAGTTCTTC | CACLLAGDHNEQFF | TRBJ2-1 | NA | TRBD2 | TRBV30
TGCGCCAGCAGCTCTACAGATACGCAGTATTTT | CASSSTDTQYF | TRBJ2-3 | NA | NA | TRBV5-1
TGCAGCGTTACCGTCACTTCCTACGAGCAGTACTTC | CSVTVTSYEQYF | TRBJ2-7 | NA | NA | TRBV29-1
TGTGCCAGCAGTTACTCTGGCAGAGGTCAGCCCCAGCATTTT | CASSYSGRGQPQHF | TRBJ1-5 | NA | NA | TRBV6-6
TGTGCCTGGAGATACGGCGGATACACAGATACGCAGTATTTT | CAWRYGGYTDTQYF | TRBJ2-3 | NA | NA | TRBV30
TGTGCCTGGAATACAGAGAACTATGGCTACACCTTC | CAWNTENYGYTF | TRBJ1-2 | NA | NA | TRBV30
TGCGCCAGCAGTGACAGGGACTCCTACAATGAGCAGTTCTTC | CASSDRDSYNEQFF | TRBJ2-1 | NA | NA | TRBV10-2
TGCGCCAGCAGACCCGGGACTAGCGGGTCCTACGAGCAGTACTTC | CASRPGTSGSYEQYF | TRBJ2-7 | NA | TRBD2 | TRBV5-1
TGTGCCAGCAGTCCTTCGGGGGCAGATACGCAGTATTTT | CASSPSGADTQYF | TRBJ2-3 | NA | NA | TRBV6-1
TGCGCCAGCAGCCGGGGACCTGGGACTAGCGGGAGAGAAGTATTCGGTGAGCAGTTCTTC | CASSRGPGTSGREVFGEQFF | TRBJ2-1 | NA | TRBD2 | TRBV4-1
TGTGCCAGCAGCATATACCGGGACAGGGGTTCCGGGGAGCTGTTTTTT | CASSIYRDRGSGELFF | TRBJ2-2 | NA | TRBD1 | TRBV5-6
TGTGCCAGCAGCTTAGAGGGGACACTTTACACTGAAGCTTTCTTT | CASSLEGTLYTEAFF | TRBJ1-1 | NA | NA | TRBV11-2
TGTGCCAGCACAAAGACACCCAACACTGAAGCTTTCTTT | CASTKTPNTEAFF | TRBJ1-1 | NA | NA | TRBV7-9
TGCGCCAGCAGGACGGGACTCCTGCCCGGGGAGCTGTTTTTT | CASRTGLLPGELFF | TRBJ2-2 | NA | NA | TRBV5-1
TGTGCCAGCTCACAGGGACTAGCGGGATACAATGAGCAGTTCTTC | CASSQGLAGYNEQFF | TRBJ2-1 | NA | TRBD2 | TRBV18
TGCGCCAGCAGGTCCGGCGGGACGGACACCGGGGAGCTGTTTTTT | CASRSGGTDTGELFF | TRBJ2-2 | NA | NA | TRBV5-1
TGCGCCAGCAGGGGGACAGGGGGCTTGAACACTGAAGCTTTCTTT | CASRGTGGLNTEAFF | TRBJ1-1 | once | TRBD1 | TRBV5-1
TGCGCCAGCACGGGACTAGCTTTCACAGATACGCAGTATTTT | CASTGLAFTDTQYF | TRBJ2-3 | NA | TRBD2 | TRBV5-1
TGTGCTAGCAGCTTAGCCCTGAACACCGGGGAGCTGTTTTTT | CASSLALNTGELFF | TRBJ2-2 | NA | NA | TRBV7-7
TGTGCCAGCAGGGAGACTGGGGCAAGCAATCAGCCCCAGCATTTT | CASRETGASNQPQHF | TRBJ1-5 | few | NA | TRBV6-7
TGTGCCAGCAGCTTAGCGCGGACAGAGAATGAAAAACTGTTTTTT | CASSLARTENEKLFF | TRBJ1-4 | NA | NA | TRBV7-9
TGCGCCAGCAGCTTGGGGACAGGGGGCACTGAAGCTTTCTTT | CASSLGTGGTEAFF | TRBJ1-1 | NA | TRBD1 | TRBV5-1
TGTGCCAGCAGTTACGGACAGGGTACAGGAGATACGCAGTATTTT | CASSYGQGTGDTQYF | TRBJ2-3 | once | TRBD1 | TRBV6-5
TGTGCCAGCAGCTCCGGGACAGGGTTTCTATCCGCTGAAGCTTTCTTT | CASSSGTGFLSAEAFF | TRBJ1-1 | NA | TRBD1 | TRBV11-1
TGTGCCAGTAGTATGTCCGGGACAGGGTACTCCACTAATGAAAAACTGTTTTTT | CASSMSGTGYSTNEKLFF | TRBJ1-4 | NA | TRBD1 | TRBV19
TGCGCCAGCAGGAGAGACAGGAACACTGAAGCTTTCTTT | CASRRDRNTEAFF | TRBJ1-1 | NA | NA | TRBV10-2
TGTGCCTGGAGTCCCGGTCTTTTTAAGAGGCCCCAGCATTTT | CAWSPGLFKRPQHF | TRBJ1-5 | NA | NA | TRBV30
TGTGCCATCAGTGAGGGGGACAGGGGGCGTTACGAGCAGTACTTC | CAISEGDRGRYEQYF | TRBJ2-7 | NA | TRBD1 | TRBV10-3
TGTGCCAGCTCATCCGGGACTCCACCCGAGGCTTTCTTT | CASSSGTPPEAFF | TRBJ1-1 | NA | NA | TRBV18
TGTGCCAGCGCTATCGGGACAGGGCTTGTTCGCTATGGCTACACCTTC | CASAIGTGLVRYGYTF | TRBJ1-2 | once | TRBD1 | TRBV28
TGTGCCAGCAGCTCACCGCACAGGGGGCTTTACGAGCAGTACTTC | CASSSPHRGLYEQYF | TRBJ2-7 | NA | TRBD1 | TRBV27
TGTGCCAGCAGCGCTACATCAGGGGGTTCGGGCGAGCAGTACTTC | CASSATSGGSGEQYF | TRBJ2-7 | NA | TRBD1 | TRBV9
TGTGCCAGCAGCGTAGAAGCAGGGCGATTTAGCACAGATACGCAGTATTTT | CASSVEAGRFSTDTQYF | TRBJ2-3 | once | NA | TRBV9
TGTGCCAGCAGAATGGCGGGGTTCACCGGGGAGCTGTTTTTT | CASRMAGFTGELFF | TRBJ2-2 | NA | NA | TRBV6-1
TGTGCCAGCAGCGCCAGCGGGACACTCAACACTGAAGCTTTCTTT | CASSASGTLNTEAFF | TRBJ1-1 | NA | NA | TRBV6-1
TGTGCCAGCAGTTACTCGAGGACAGGGGGCCCAAATGAGCAGTTCTTC | CASSYSRTGGPNEQFF | TRBJ2-1 | NA | TRBD1 | TRBV6-5
TGTGCCAGCAGTTACGACCTAGCGGGAGTATACGAGCAGTACTTC | CASSYDLAGVYEQYF | TRBJ2-7 | NA | TRBD2 | TRBV6-5
TGTGCCAGTAGTATGCACCCGGGACAGTCAATCGATAATTCACCCCTCCACTTT | CASSMHPGQSIDNSPLHF | TRBJ1-6 | NA | TRBD1 | TRBV19
TGTGCCATCAGTGAGGGAGGAGCGGGAGTATCAGATACGCAGTATTTT | CAISEGGAGVSDTQYF | TRBJ2-3 | NA | TRBD2 | TRBV10-3